This section outlines one T cell receptor (beta chain) sequence together with its context. Repertoires were generated with immunoSEQ multiplex PCR, while TCRdb's copy carries only in-frame clones and drops some. The sample shows more than 9,500 clones, 66% of them seen only once. The CDR3 is 16 residues long. V lost 5 bases, J lost 3 bases, and 16 bases lay in between. Per the germline V gene, CDR1 is SGHAT and CDR2 is FQDESV (reference sequence). This entry comes from a study of tumor-infiltrating lymphocytes in localized non-small cell lung cancer. The V call is TRBV11-1, the J call TRBJ2-2; D perhaps matches TRBD1 (6 bases). The origin of this receptor is a human donor with non-small cell lung cancer. Specimen: lung tumor tissue. The CDR3 loop is CASSPRGGPDTGELFF. CDR3 bases: TGTGCCAGCAGCCCCCGAGGGGGTCCGGACACCGGGGAGCTGTTTTTT.